This T cell receptor beta chain is drawn from a study of OX40 agonist ivuxolimab in advanced cancers. Study details: Patients achieving partial responses numbered three: one hepatocellular carcinoma case and two cutaneous melanoma cases.

The investigators sampled blood at baseline, at cycle 4 day 1, and at cycle 7 day 1. Profiling relied on immunoSEQ multiplex PCR, and the TCRdb table lists in-frame clones only, not all of them. The sample yields about 36,000 clones, about 87% seen once. General study results and limits: In CD8+ T cells, expanded clones were on average more numerous than in CD4+.

As for this clone: Its antigen is not identified.

The sequence derives from an adult with an advanced solid tumor such as melanoma, head and neck, liver or kidney cancer. The source was CD4+ or CD8+ T cells sorted from blood, collected in a trial of the OX40 agonist ivuxolimab.

The chain's CDR3 is CASSVGQGEGTDTQYF. DNA of the CDR3: TGTGCCAGCAGCGTAGGACAGGGGGAAGGCACAGATACGCAGTATTTT. V is TRBV9 and J is TRBJ2-3; TRBD1 agrees at 9 bases. The CDR3 extends over 16 amino acids. Germline values: CDR1 SGDLS, CDR2 YYNGEE. Trimming cost V 0 bases and J 1 base; bases outside gene matches: 3. The whole variable domain, remainder taken from reference TRBV9 and TRBJ2-3, is DSGVTQTPKHLITATGQRVTLRCSPRSGDLSVYWYQQSLDQGLQFLIQYYNGEERAKGNILERFSAQQFPDLHSELNLSSLELGDSALYFCASSVGQGEGTDTQYFGPGTRLTVL.